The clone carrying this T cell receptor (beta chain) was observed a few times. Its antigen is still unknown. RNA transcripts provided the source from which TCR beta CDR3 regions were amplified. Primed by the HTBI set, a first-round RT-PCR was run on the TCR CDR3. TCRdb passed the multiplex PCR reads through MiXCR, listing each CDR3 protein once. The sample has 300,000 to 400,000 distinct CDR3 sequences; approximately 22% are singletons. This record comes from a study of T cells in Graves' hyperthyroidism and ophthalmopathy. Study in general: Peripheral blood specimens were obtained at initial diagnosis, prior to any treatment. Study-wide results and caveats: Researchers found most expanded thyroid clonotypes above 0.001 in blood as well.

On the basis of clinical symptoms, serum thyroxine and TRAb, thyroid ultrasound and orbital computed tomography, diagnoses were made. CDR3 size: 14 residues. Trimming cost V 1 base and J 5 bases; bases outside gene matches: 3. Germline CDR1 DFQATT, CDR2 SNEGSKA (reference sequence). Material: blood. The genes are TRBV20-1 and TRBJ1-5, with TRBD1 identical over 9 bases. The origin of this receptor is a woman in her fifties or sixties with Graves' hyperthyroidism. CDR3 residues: CSARGGQGYQPQHF. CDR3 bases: TGCAGTGCTAGAGGGGGACAGGGCTATCAGCCCCAGCATTTT.